The TCR beta chain described here comes from a study of cytomegalovirus exposure and HLA in healthy donors. Study overall: When fewer than 400 donors were genotyped, roughly four fifths of them were found to fall in the Caucasian-associated ancestry cluster. Findings and limits, study-wide: According to an earlier analysis, most TCR beta V segments yielded productive rearrangements about 87% or about 30% of the time. TCR beta V- and J-gene trimming, according to a later analysis, was linked to a missense DCLRE1C variant.

The PCR had 60 Vbeta and 13 Jbeta primers. TCRdb's copy holds only in-frame clones and misses some; the assay was immunoSEQ multiplex PCR. The sample has 150,000 to 200,000 clones; 75% are singletons. The CDR3 is made up of 14 amino acids. Per the germline V gene, CDR1 is SGHRS and CDR2 is YFSETQ. J was trimmed by 9 bases and V by 5 bases; bases with no gene match: 7. These donors, healthy bone marrow donors, were studied. A word on this clone: Its antigen is undetermined. The same CDR3 is also encoded by other DNA sequences in this sample.

The chain combines TRBV5-1 with TRBJ1-6; 8 nucleotides match TRBD1. Sequenced input: PBMCs. The sequence was obtained from a woman between 50 and 59 years old in good health and CMV-seropositive. The CDR3 loop is CASSLGQGRSPLHF. The CDR3 DNA follows: TGCGCCAGCAGTCTCGGACAGGGTCGTTCACCCCTCCACTTT.